These T cell receptor beta chains were read from a single sample in a study of blood T cell repertoires in COVID-19. Repertoires were generated with immunoSEQ multiplex PCR, while TCRdb's copy carries only in-frame clones and drops some. The repertoire holds some 97,000 clones, with over 75% as singletons. The sample consisted of peripheral blood. The receptor set was obtained from a man aged 30 to 39 in a cohort sampled during active COVID-19. Each CDR3 is given with its conserved first and last residue. A D gene is named only where the DNA matches it firmly. Size is omitted from some rows. Given values are once, few, many or a class for expanded clones.

d_call clone_size j_call v_call cdr3_aa cdr3_nt
TRBD2 NA TRBJ2-4 TRBV6-2/TRBV6-3 CASSYPRGGRADIQYF TGTGCCAGCAGTTACCCCCGGGGGGGCCGGGCAGACATTCAGTACTTC
TRBD1 NA TRBJ1-1 TRBV10-3 CAISGSGGPEAFF TGTGCCATCAGTGGATCAGGGGGCCCTGAAGCTTTCTTT
TRBD2 NA TRBJ2-7 TRBV6-6 CASSYRLAGGHEQYF TGTGCCAGCAGTTACAGGCTAGCGGGGGGCCACGAGCAGTACTTC
NA NA TRBJ2-5 TRBV5-5 CASSLRLAGETQYF TGTGCCAGCAGCCTAAGGTTGGCCGGGGAGACCCAGTACTTC
TRBD2 NA TRBJ2-3 TRBV29-1 CSVVTSGDFTQYF TGCAGCGTTGTGACTAGCGGGGATTTTACGCAGTATTTT
NA NA TRBJ2-7 TRBV27 CATARSAGYEQYF TGTGCCACAGCACGATCAGCGGGTTACGAGCAGTACTTC
TRBD1 NA TRBJ1-3 TRBV30 CACGGGSVNTIYF TGTGCCTGTGGAGGGGGCTCGGTTAACACCATATATTTT
NA NA TRBJ2-7 TRBV6-2/TRBV6-3 CASSYRLNLSLAYEQYF TGTGCCAGCAGTTACCGACTGAACCTTTCACTCGCCTACGAGCAGTACTTC
TRBD1 NA TRBJ1-1 TRBV29-1 CSVGQGNTEAFF TGCAGCGTGGGACAGGGGAACACTGAAGCTTTCTTT
NA NA TRBJ1-5 TRBV28 CASSLYRDTNQPQHF TGTGCCAGCAGTTTGTACCGGGACACAAATCAGCCCCAGCATTTT
NA NA TRBJ2-2 TRBV18 CASSQTSTREAGELFF TGTGCCAGCTCACAAACTTCGACAAGGGAGGCCGGGGAGCTGTTTTTT
TRBD2 NA TRBJ2-3 TRBV4-2 CASSRLTSGGTDTQYF TGTGCCAGCAGCCGTTTGACTAGCGGGGGCACAGATACGCAGTATTTT
TRBD1 once TRBJ2-3 TRBV27 CASSPRTGLITDTQYF TGTGCCAGCAGTCCACGGACAGGTCTAATCACAGATACGCAGTATTTT
TRBD1 NA TRBJ1-4 TRBV10-3 CAISTGQATNEKLFF TGTGCCATCAGTACAGGACAGGCAACTAATGAAAAACTGTTTTTT
NA NA TRBJ1-3 TRBV15 CATQGLSGNTIYF TGTGCCACCCAGGGTCTCTCTGGAAACACCATATATTTT
TRBD1 NA TRBJ2-7 TRBV2 CASSGTESLSGYEQYF TGTGCCAGCAGCGGGACAGAATCCCTTTCGGGTTACGAGCAGTACTTC
NA few TRBJ1-2 TRBV3-1/TRBV3-2 CASSQAIGGSYGYTF TGTGCCAGCAGCCAAGCGATCGGGGGGTCCTATGGCTACACCTTC
NA NA TRBJ1-6 TRBV6-5 CASRFRVGNSPLHF TGTGCCAGCAGATTCAGGGTGGGGAATTCACCCCTCCACTTT
NA NA TRBJ2-5 TRBV24-1 CATSGNRAGQETQYF TGTGCCACCAGTGGGAACAGGGCGGGCCAAGAGACCCAGTACTTC
NA NA TRBJ1-6 TRBV7-2 CASSPRLGGGNSPLHF TGTGCCAGCAGCCCCCGACTGGGAGGAGGTAATTCACCCCTCCACTTT
TRBD1 NA TRBJ1-2 TRBV7-2 CASRFDRGESYGYTF TGTGCCAGCAGGTTCGACAGGGGAGAATCCTATGGCTACACCTTC
TRBD1 NA TRBJ1-4 TRBV2 CASSRDRGGEKLFF TGTGCCAGCAGCCGGGACAGGGGAGGTGAAAAACTGTTTTTT
NA NA TRBJ1-6 TRBV10-3 CAISEYLPRDGSPLHF TGTGCCATCAGTGAGTACCTCCCCAGGGATGGTTCACCCCTCCACTTT
TRBD2 once TRBJ2-3 TRBV28 CASITSGTISTDTQYF TGTGCCAGCATTACTTCCGGGACTATAAGCACAGATACGCAGTATTTT
TRBD2 once TRBJ2-7 TRBV7-9 CASSLVLAGAYEQYF TGTGCCAGCAGCTTAGTACTAGCGGGGGCCTACGAGCAGTACTTC
NA once TRBJ2-5 TRBV30 CAWSVLSGWETQYF TGTGCCTGGAGTGTACTTTCGGGGTGGGAGACCCAGTACTTC
NA NA TRBJ2-3 TRBV6-6 CATSGFASTDTQYF TGTGCCACCTCAGGTTTTGCTAGCACAGATACGCAGTATTTT
NA NA TRBJ1-1 TRBV27 CASSFWGAEAFF TGTGCCAGCAGTTTTTGGGGGGCTGAAGCTTTCTTT
NA NA TRBJ2-1 TRBV11-2 CASSLGAGNEQFF TGTGCCAGCAGCTTGGGGGCCGGGAATGAGCAGTTCTTC
NA NA TRBJ2-1 TRBV5-1 CASRLESQGAYNEQFF TGCGCCAGCAGATTGGAGTCGCAGGGCGCCTACAATGAGCAGTTCTTC
NA few TRBJ1-6 TRBV25-1 CASSELGGGSSPLHF TGTGCCAGCAGTGAACTTGGGGGGGGATCTTCACCCCTCCACTTT
NA NA TRBJ2-1 TRBV18 CASSPPSGGLYNEQFF TGTGCCAGCTCACCACCGTCGGGGGGCTTGTACAATGAGCAGTTCTTC
TRBD1 NA TRBJ1-2 TRBV4-1 CASRGTVMGGYTF TGCGCCAGCAGGGGGACAGTTATGGGTGGCTACACCTTC
TRBD1 NA TRBJ1-1 TRBV11-2 CASSLGQGSAEAFF TGTGCCAGCAGCTTGGGACAGGGGAGCGCTGAAGCTTTCTTT
NA NA TRBJ1-6 TRBV30 CAWSGDNGNSPLHF TGTGCCTGGAGCGGGGACAATGGGAATTCACCCCTCCACTTT
NA NA TRBJ2-3 TRBV11-2 CASSLETRNTQYF TGTGCCAGCAGCTTAGAAACTAGAAATACGCAGTATTTT
NA NA TRBJ1-5 TRBV28 CASSELNQPQHF TGTGCCAGCAGTGAGCTTAATCAGCCCCAGCATTTT
NA NA TRBJ1-3 TRBV5-1 CASSTGSSGNTIYF TGCGCCAGCAGCACCGGGAGCTCTGGAAACACCATATATTTT
NA NA TRBJ1-2 TRBV29-1 CSVGGGGYTF TGCAGCGTTGGTGGCGGCGGCTACACCTTC
NA once TRBJ2-1 TRBV6-5 CASSPHGEDEQFF TGTGCCAGCAGTCCCCACGGAGAGGATGAGCAGTTCTTC
TRBD1 NA TRBJ2-7 TRBV12-5 CASGLVTGGWYEQYF TGTGCTAGTGGTTTGGTGACAGGGGGCTGGTACGAGCAGTACTTC
NA NA TRBJ1-2 TRBV2 CASSEGLDGYTF TGTGCCAGCAGTGAAGGGCTCGATGGCTACACCTTC
NA NA TRBJ1-4 TRBV18 CASSLGAGANEKLFF TGTGCCAGCTCACTAGGGGCAGGGGCTAATGAAAAACTGTTTTTT
NA NA TRBJ2-7 TRBV28 CASSLPSGFRRYEQYF TGTGCCAGCAGCCTCCCCTCAGGGTTCCGAAGATACGAGCAGTACTTC
NA NA TRBJ1-6 TRBV25-1 CASSLAGSSYNSPLHF TGTGCCAGCAGCCTAGCTGGAAGCTCCTATAATTCACCCCTCCACTTT
NA once TRBJ2-1 TRBV27 CASSFGLKQFF TGTGCCAGCAGTTTTGGACTAAAGCAGTTCTTC
TRBD1 NA TRBJ1-2 TRBV6-5 CASSYSYRTGHYGYTF TGTGCCAGCAGTTACTCGTATAGGACAGGGCACTATGGCTACACCTTC
NA NA TRBJ1-5 TRBV6-5 CASSYSIEGNQPQHF TGTGCCAGCAGTTACTCGATCGAGGGTAATCAGCCCCAGCATTTT
NA NA TRBJ1-1 TRBV29-1 CSGEGGGTEAFF TGCAGCGGGGAGGGGGGTGGCACTGAAGCTTTCTTT
NA NA TRBJ2-2 TRBV3-1/TRBV3-2 CASSQETSTNTGELFF TGTGCCAGCAGCCAAGAGACTAGTACGAACACCGGGGAGCTGTTTTTT
TRBD2 NA TRBJ2-3 TRBV30 CAWSSGGAFTDTQYF TGTGCCTGGAGTAGCGGGGGGGCCTTCACAGATACGCAGTATTTT
NA NA TRBJ2-1 TRBV7-8 CASSLARPYNEQFF TGTGCCAGCAGCTTAGCCCGTCCCTACAATGAGCAGTTCTTC
NA NA TRBJ2-7 TRBV2 CASREGDTSSYEQYF TGTGCCAGCAGAGAGGGGGATACTAGCTCCTACGAGCAGTACTTC
NA NA TRBJ1-6 TRBV5-1 CASSLQGVSGNSPLHF TGCGCCAGCAGTTTACAGGGAGTCTCGGGTAATTCACCCCTCCACTTT
NA NA TRBJ2-1 TRBV7-2 CASSPGPGPYNEQFF TGTGCCAGCAGCCCCGGACCAGGGCCCTACAATGAGCAGTTCTTC
TRBD1 NA TRBJ2-7 TRBV19 CASSPRQGSYEQYF TGTGCCAGTAGTCCCAGACAGGGTTCCTACGAGCAGTACTTC
TRBD2 NA TRBJ2-3 TRBV4-3 CASSQKTSEADTQYF TGCGCCAGCAGCCAGAAGACTAGCGAGGCGGATACGCAGTATTTT
NA NA TRBJ2-1 TRBV7-9 CASSFRGGGNEQFF TGTGCCAGCAGCTTCAGGGGAGGGGGCAATGAGCAGTTCTTC
NA NA TRBJ2-5 TRBV19 CASSQDRRQETQYF TGTGCCAGTAGCCAAGACAGGAGACAAGAGACCCAGTACTTC